This T cell receptor (beta chain) was observed in a study of technical replicates of blood from a few donors. Measured with immunoSEQ multiplex PCR; TCRdb has only the in-frame clones, and not every one. Of about 74,000 clones in the sample, 95% are singletons; the top ten hold 0.25%. This clone was detected a few times. Germline V CDR1 and CDR2: SNHLY, FYNNEI. V dropped 1 base and J dropped 11 bases, with 11 bases sitting between them. The CDR3 loop spans 12 amino acids. The sequence derives from a human donor in good health. Input material: T cells isolated from PBMCs. This sequence joins TRBV2 and TRBJ1-1, with D perhaps TRBD1 (5 bases). The CDR3 protein is CASSEGGVKAFF. Written as DNA, the CDR3 is TGTGCCAGCAGTGAAGGGGGCGTGAAGGCTTTCTTT.